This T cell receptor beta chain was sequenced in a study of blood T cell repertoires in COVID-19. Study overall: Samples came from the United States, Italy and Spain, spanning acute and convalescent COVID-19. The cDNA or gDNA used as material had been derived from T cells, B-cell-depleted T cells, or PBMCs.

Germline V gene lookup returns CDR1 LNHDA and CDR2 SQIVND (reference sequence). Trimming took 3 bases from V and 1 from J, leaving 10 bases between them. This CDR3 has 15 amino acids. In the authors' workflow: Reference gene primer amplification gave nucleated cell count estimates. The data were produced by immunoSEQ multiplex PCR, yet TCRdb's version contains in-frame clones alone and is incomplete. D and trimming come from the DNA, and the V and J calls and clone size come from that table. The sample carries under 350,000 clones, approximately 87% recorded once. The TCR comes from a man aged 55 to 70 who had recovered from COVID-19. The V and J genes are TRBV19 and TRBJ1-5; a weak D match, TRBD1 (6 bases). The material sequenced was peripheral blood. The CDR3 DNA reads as TGTGCCAGTAGTATCAGGACAGAAAGCAATCAGCCCCAGCATTTT. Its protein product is CASSIRTESNQPQHF.